This TCR beta chain was sequenced in a study of response to subunit inactivated influenza vaccine. Trimming removed 6 bases at V and 5 bases at J, with 13 bases between. Germline V lookup: CDR1 ENHRY, CDR2 SYGVKD. The CDR3 spans 14 residues. TCRdb processed the RT-PCR reads anew with MiXCR; each CDR3 protein has one entry. The data contain approximately 530,000 distinct CDR3 sequences, approximately 7.2% of them singletons. Notes on the study in general: Authors suggested that a seasonal influenza vaccination recruits few new T cells each time.

Only a few counts were recorded for this clonotype. Its specificity is unknown. This TCR was recovered from a man between 50 and 70 years old who received an inactivated influenza vaccine. The chain carries TRBV10-3 and TRBJ2-2; D uncertain. This specimen was PBMCs from blood, taken approximately 25 months after vaccination. The CDR3 nucleotides are TGTGCCATCAGGGTCGAGGTCCGAACCGGGGAGCTGTTTTTT. It translates to CAIRVEVRTGELFF.